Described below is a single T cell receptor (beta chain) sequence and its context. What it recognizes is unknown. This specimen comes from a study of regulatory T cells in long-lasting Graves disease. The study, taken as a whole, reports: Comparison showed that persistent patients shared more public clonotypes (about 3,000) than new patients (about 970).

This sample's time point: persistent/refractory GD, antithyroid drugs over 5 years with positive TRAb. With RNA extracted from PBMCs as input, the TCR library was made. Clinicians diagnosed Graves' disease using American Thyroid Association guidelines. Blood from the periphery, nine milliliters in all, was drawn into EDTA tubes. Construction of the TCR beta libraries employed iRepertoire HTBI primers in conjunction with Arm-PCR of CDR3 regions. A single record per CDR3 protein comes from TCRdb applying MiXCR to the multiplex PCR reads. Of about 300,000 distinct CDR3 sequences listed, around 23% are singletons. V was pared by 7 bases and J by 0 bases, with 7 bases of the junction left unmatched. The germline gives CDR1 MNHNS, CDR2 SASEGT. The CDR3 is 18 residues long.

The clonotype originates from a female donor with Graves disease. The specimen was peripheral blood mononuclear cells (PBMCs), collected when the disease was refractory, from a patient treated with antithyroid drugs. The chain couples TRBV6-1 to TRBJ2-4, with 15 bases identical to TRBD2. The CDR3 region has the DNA TGTGCCAGCACGCCGGGACTAGCGGGAGGAGTAGCCAAAAACATTCAGTACTTC. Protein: CASTPGLAGGVAKNIQYF.